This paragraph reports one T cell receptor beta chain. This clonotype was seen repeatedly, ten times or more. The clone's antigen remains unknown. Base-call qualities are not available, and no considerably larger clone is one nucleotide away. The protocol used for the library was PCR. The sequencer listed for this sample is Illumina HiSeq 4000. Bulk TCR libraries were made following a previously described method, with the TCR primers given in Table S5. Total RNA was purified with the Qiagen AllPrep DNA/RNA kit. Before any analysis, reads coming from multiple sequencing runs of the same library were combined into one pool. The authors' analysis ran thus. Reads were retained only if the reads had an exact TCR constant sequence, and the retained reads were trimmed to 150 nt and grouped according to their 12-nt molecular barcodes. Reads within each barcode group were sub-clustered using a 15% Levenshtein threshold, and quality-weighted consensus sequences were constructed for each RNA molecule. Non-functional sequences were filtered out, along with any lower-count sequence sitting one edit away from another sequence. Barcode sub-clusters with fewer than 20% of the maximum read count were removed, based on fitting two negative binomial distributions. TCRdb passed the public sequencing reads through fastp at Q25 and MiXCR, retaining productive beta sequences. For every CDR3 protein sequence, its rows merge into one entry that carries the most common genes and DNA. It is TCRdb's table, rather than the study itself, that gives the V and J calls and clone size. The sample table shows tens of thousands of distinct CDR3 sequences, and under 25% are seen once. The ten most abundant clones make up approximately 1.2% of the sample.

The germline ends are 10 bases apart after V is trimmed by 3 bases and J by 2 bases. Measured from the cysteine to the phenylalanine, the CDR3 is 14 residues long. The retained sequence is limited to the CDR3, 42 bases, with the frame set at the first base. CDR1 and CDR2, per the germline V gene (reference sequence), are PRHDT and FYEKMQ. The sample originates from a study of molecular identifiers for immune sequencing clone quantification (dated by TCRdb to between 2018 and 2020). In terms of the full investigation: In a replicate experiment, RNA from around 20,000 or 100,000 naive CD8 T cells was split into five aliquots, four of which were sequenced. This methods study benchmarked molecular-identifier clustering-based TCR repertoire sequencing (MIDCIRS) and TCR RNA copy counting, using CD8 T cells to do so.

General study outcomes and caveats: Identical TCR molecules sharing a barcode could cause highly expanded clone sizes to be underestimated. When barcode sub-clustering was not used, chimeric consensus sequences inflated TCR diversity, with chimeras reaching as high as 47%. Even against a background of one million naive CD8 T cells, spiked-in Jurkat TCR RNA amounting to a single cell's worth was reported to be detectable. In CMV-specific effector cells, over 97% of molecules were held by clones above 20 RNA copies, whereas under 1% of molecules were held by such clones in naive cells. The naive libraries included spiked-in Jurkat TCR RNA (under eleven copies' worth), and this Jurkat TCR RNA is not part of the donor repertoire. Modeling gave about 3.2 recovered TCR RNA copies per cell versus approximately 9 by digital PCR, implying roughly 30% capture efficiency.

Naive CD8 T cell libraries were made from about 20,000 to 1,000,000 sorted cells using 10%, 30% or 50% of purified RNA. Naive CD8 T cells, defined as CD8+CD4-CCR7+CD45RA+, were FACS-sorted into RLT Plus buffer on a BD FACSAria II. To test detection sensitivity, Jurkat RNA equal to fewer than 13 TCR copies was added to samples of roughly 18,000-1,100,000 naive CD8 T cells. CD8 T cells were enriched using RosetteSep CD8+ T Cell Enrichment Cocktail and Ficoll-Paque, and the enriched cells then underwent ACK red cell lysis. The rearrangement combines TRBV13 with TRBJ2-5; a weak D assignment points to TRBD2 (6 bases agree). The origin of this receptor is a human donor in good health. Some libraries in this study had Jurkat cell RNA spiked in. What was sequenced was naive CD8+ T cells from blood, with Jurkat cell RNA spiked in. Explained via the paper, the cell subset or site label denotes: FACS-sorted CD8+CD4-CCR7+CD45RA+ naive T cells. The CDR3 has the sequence CASSFLAQQETQYF. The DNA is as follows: TGTGCCAGCAGCTTCCTAGCGCAACAAGAGACCCAGTACTTC.